What follows are 17 T cell receptor beta chains derived from one specimen sequenced in a study of blood T cell repertoires in COVID-19. Libraries were prepared by immunoSEQ multiplex PCR; TCRdb keeps only in-frame clonotypes and omits some of them. The sample carries around 58,000 clones, 88% recorded once. The sample consisted of peripheral blood. These receptors were collected from a woman aged 55-70 years with COVID-19, enrolled during active disease.

This chain connects TRBV7-2 to TRBJ1-1, with TRBD1 matching over 7 bases. CDR1 and CDR2 from the germline V gene are SGHTA and FQGNSA. Trimming removed 4 bases from V and 3 bases from J; junction bases left unmatched: 5. The CDR3 extends over 14 amino acids. The CDR3 spells CASSSQGDDTEAFF. For the CDR3, the DNA is TGTGCCAGCAGCTCGCAGGGGGATGACACTGAAGCTTTCTTT.

The V and J genes are TRBV29-1 and TRBJ1-4; possibly TRBD1 for D (6 bases). The germline gives CDR1 SQVTM, CDR2 ANQGSEA. CDR3 length equals 12 residues. V shed 7 bases and J shed 8 bases, with 14 bases lying between them. The CDR3 region has the DNA TGCAGCGCTGGGGGCTTTGAGGAAAAACTGTTTTTT. It encodes CSAGGFEEKLFF.

The J gene is TRBJ2-1, the V gene TRBV7-8; the match to TRBD2 covers 10 bases. V shed 5 bases, J shed 2 bases, and the junction held 3 bases outside the gene matches. The germline V gene has CDR1 SGHVS and CDR2 FQNEAQ. The CDR3 length is 15 residues. The CDR3 DNA is TGTGCCAGCAGCCCAGCGGGAGGGCCCTACAATGAGCAGTTCTTC. Amino acid sequence: CASSPAGGPYNEQFF.

In its sample, this clone was seen once. The chain couples TRBV2 to TRBJ2-2; 8 bases align to TRBD2. V lost 6 bases to trimming and J lost 4 bases; unmatched junction nucleotides: 4. Germline loops: CDR1 SNHLY, CDR2 FYNNEI. The CDR3 runs 14 residues. CDR3 nucleotide sequence: TGTGCCAGCAGCGGGGGGGCTGGCACCGGGGAGCTGTTTTTT. It encodes CASSGGAGTGELFF.

The chain uses TRBV10-3 and TRBJ1-2; TRBD1 matches at 11 bases. Germline V gene sequence: CDR1 ENHRY, CDR2 SYGVKD. This CDR3 has 13 amino acids. Unmatched junction bases numbered 0, after V lost 6 bases and J lost 3 bases. This chain's CDR3 is CAIRGQGDYGYTF. For the CDR3, the DNA is TGTGCCATCAGGGGACAGGGGGACTATGGCTACACCTTC.

The chain recombines TRBV7-9 with TRBJ1-4; D is perhaps TRBD1 (5 bases). Germline values: CDR1 SEHNR, CDR2 FQNEAQ (reference sequence). The CDR3 length is 15 residues. The V end lost 2 bases, the J end lost 3 bases, and 10 bases lay between the germline ends. The chain's CDR3 is CASSLLEGANEKLFF. The CDR3 nucleotides are TGTGCCAGCAGCTTATTGGAAGGGGCTAATGAAAAACTGTTTTTT.

V usage is TRBV6-2 or TRBV6-3 and J usage is TRBJ2-7, with no clear D. The germline gives CDR1 MNHEY, CDR2 SVGEGT. This CDR3 comprises 13 residues. V was cut by 2 bases and J by 0 bases, with 5 bases left in between. This CDR3 is CASSYRSSYEQYF. The CDR3, as DNA: TGTGCCAGCAGTTACCGGAGCTCCTACGAGCAGTACTTC.

This clone has a handful of counts. The chain employs TRBV5-4 and TRBJ2-4; 11 nucleotides line up with TRBD2. The CDR3 extends over 17 amino acids. Losses at the gene ends were 3 bases for V and 6 bases for J; bases not matched to a gene: 11. Germline loops: CDR1 SGHNT, CDR2 YYREEE (reference sequence). CDR3 bases: TGTGCCAGCAGCTCCCCGGGACTAGCGGCCCAGGGAAACATTCAGTACTTC. Translated, it gives CASSSPGLAAQGNIQYF.

The chain joins TRBV4-1 to TRBJ1-1, with 12 bases that match TRBD1. V was clipped by 4 bases and J by 6 bases; unmatched bases: 12. The CDR3 has 17 residues. From germline, CDR1 is MGHRA and CDR2 YSYEKL. Written as DNA, the CDR3 is TGCGCCAGCAGCCTACGTCCCGGGACAGGGGGCCTGGCTGAAGCTTTCTTT. Amino acid sequence: CASSLRPGTGGLAEAFF.

This clone was seen a handful of times. V and J are TRBV13 and TRBJ2-7; weak D call: TRBD2 (6 bases). CDR3 length equals 13 residues. Germline-derived CDR1 and CDR2 are PRHDT and FYEKMQ (reference sequence). Trimming took 0 bases from V and 4 from J, leaving 7 bases between them. This CDR3 is CASSLGAGYEQYF. The CDR3 coding sequence is TGTGCCAGCAGCTTAGGCGCGGGGTACGAGCAGTACTTC.

The rearrangement joins TRBV7-9 to TRBJ2-3; weak D call: TRBD1 (7 bases). V was cut by 5 bases and J by 4 bases, with 16 bases left in between. CDR1 and CDR2 from the germline V gene are SEHNR and FQNEAQ (reference sequence). This CDR3 has 15 amino acids. CDR3 residues: CASSRPTGEADTQYF. CDR3 bases: TGTGCCAGCAGCCGCCCAACAGGGGAGGCAGATACGCAGTATTTT.

This clone occurred once. The chain employs TRBV10-3 and TRBJ2-3; 12 bases fit TRBD2. Germline trimming cut 10 bases from V and 3 bases from J; bases unmatched to any gene: 8. The CDR3 runs 15 residues. CDR1 is ENHRY, CDR2 SYGVKD, per germline. The CDR3, as DNA: TGTGCCAGCGGACTAGCGGGAAAGCAGACAGATACGCAGTATTTT. Its translation: CASGLAGKQTDTQYF.

V usage is TRBV2 and J usage is TRBJ1-1; D remains ambiguous. Germline-derived CDR1 and CDR2 are SNHLY and FYNNEI. V shed 10 bases and J shed 1 base, with 19 bases lying between them. The CDR3 spans 15 residues. DNA for the CDR3: TGTGCCATCCTCCATAGATCGTGGAGGAACACTGAAGCTTTCTTT. This encodes CAILHRSWRNTEAFF.

The rearrangement uses TRBV4-3 and TRBJ1-2; no clear D. Per the germline V gene, CDR1 is LGHNA and CDR2 is YSLEER. The CDR3 spans 15 residues. With 6 bases removed from V and 0 bases from J, the gap between germline ends came to 14 bases. The CDR3 protein is CASSRGRTSNYGYTF. For the CDR3, the DNA is TGCGCCAGCAGTAGAGGCCGCACATCTAACTATGGCTACACCTTC.

The chain has TRBV5-1 and TRBJ1-6, with a tentative D call TRBD1 (5 bases). The germline V gene encodes CDR1 SGHRS and CDR2 YFSETQ. The CDR3 totals 18 residues. V was shortened by 5 bases and J by 8 bases, with 26 bases between the two germline ends. The CDR3 bases are TGCGCCAGCAGGGGGAGGGACCGACCCCGTCTGATGGATTCACCCCTCCACTTT. It yields the protein CASRGRDRPRLMDSPLHF.

V is TRBV30 and J is TRBJ1-2; the D is unclear. The CDR3 contains 11 residues. Germline V gives CDR1 GTSNPN, CDR2 SVGIG (reference sequence). The V end lost 4 bases, the J end lost 2 bases, and 5 bases lay between the germline ends. The CDR3 region is CAWTQNYGYTF. CDR3 DNA: TGTGCCTGGACACAGAACTATGGCTACACCTTC.

This sequence joins TRBV9 and TRBJ2-3; 7 nucleotides line up with TRBD1. With 0 bases clipped from V and 6 bases from J, the junction kept 13 bases outside the gene matches. The germline V gene has CDR1 SGDLS and CDR2 YYNGEE. The CDR3 contains 17 residues. The CDR3 DNA reads as TGTGCCAGCAGCGTAGGACAGGGCATTCAATCCTCGGATACGCAGTATTTT. Translation: CASSVGQGIQSSDTQYF.